The 11 T cell receptor beta chains given below trace back to one sample, sequenced in a study of blood T cell repertoires in COVID-19. Using immunoSEQ multiplex PCR, the repertoire was profiled, and TCRdb retains in-frame clones only, with some absent. Altogether 150,000 to 200,000 clones are present, approximately 81% being singletons, with the ten largest covering under 7%. The sequenced sample consisted of peripheral blood. Receptors were obtained from a woman between 45 and 65 years old with COVID-19, enrolled during active disease.

The rearrangement uses TRBV6-5 and TRBJ1-3, with D maybe TRBD1 (5 bases). The CDR3 totals 11 residues. CDR1 is MNHEY, CDR2 SVGAGI, per germline. V gave up 8 bases and J gave up 6 bases, with 8 bases separating them. The CDR3, as DNA: TGTGCCAGCGGGGACTTAAACACCATATATTTT. Translation: CASGDLNTIYF.

The rearrangement links TRBV11-2 to TRBJ1-6; the D gene is possibly TRBD1 (6 bases). Germline V gene lookup returns CDR1 SGHAT and CDR2 FQNNGV. Deletions cut 5 bases from V and 4 bases from J, with 15 bases between. The CDR3 extends over 16 amino acids. The CDR3 sequence is CASSQVPGQYNSPLHF. CDR3 bases: TGTGCCAGCAGCCAAGTTCCGGGACAATATAATTCACCCCTCCACTTT. The full variable domain, rest sourced from reference TRBV11-2 and TRBJ1-6, is EAGVAQSPRYKIIEKRQSVAFWCNPISGHATLYWYQQILGQGPKLLIQFQNNGVVDDSQLPKDRFSAERLKGVDSTLKIQPAKLEDSAVYLCASSQVPGQYNSPLHFGNGTRLTVT.

The chain is built from TRBV5-1 and TRBJ2-2, with D possibly matching TRBD1 (6 bases). The CDR3 totals 16 residues. The germline CDR1 and CDR2 sequences are SGHRS and YFSETQ. The V end lost 5 bases, the J end lost 0 bases, and 14 bases lay between the germline ends. As DNA, the CDR3 is TGCGCCAGCAGGGGGGCCGCAGCTCCGAACACCGGGGAGCTGTTTTTT. Translating gives CASRGAAAPNTGELFF.

Concerning this clone itself: Other DNA variants within this sample encode the same CDR3. The gene calls are TRBV5-1 and TRBJ2-7; TRBD1 matches 8 bases. The germline CDR1 and CDR2 sequences are SGHRS and YFSETQ. V shed 4 bases and J 0 bases; nucleotides not matched to a gene: 6. This CDR3 has 15 amino acids. The CDR3 sequence is CASSLTGTGSYEQYF. DNA of the CDR3: TGCGCCAGCAGCCTCACCGGGACAGGCTCCTACGAGCAGTACTTC.

CDR3 residues: CASSSTGGPNEQFF. CDR3 sequence (DNA): TGTGCCAGCAGTTCTACAGGGGGGCCCAATGAGCAGTTCTTC. J is TRBJ2-1 and V is TRBV27, with TRBD1 matching 8 bases. With 4 bases clipped from V and 6 bases from J, the junction kept 5 bases outside the gene matches. CDR3 length equals 14 residues. Germline V gene sequence: CDR1 MNHEY, CDR2 SMNVEV (reference sequence).

J is TRBJ1-2 and V is TRBV5-4; no clear D gene. Trimming took 6 bases from V and 1 from J, leaving 13 bases between them. The CDR3 is 14 residues long. CDR1 is SGHNT, CDR2 YYREEE, per germline (reference sequence). CDR3 sequence: CASNPSGVNYGYTF. Here the CDR3 DNA reads TGTGCCAGCAACCCAAGCGGGGTTAACTATGGCTACACCTTC. Full variable domain (missing parts from reference TRBV5-4 and TRBJ1-2): ETGVTQSPTHLIKTRGQQVTLRCSSQSGHNTVSWYQQALGQGPQFIFQYYREEENGRGNFPPRFSGLQFPNYSSELNVNALELDDSALYLCASNPSGVNYGYTFGSGTRLTVV.

The chain employs TRBV15 and TRBJ1-1, with 10 bases aligning to TRBD1. The CDR3 has 14 amino acids. With 0 bases clipped from V and 10 bases from J, the junction kept 5 bases outside the gene matches. From germline, CDR1 is LNHNV and CDR2 YYDKDF (reference sequence). CDR3 loop: CATSRDQDRGIAFF. CDR3 DNA sequence: TGTGCCACCAGCAGAGATCAGGACAGGGGGATAGCTTTCTTT. The variable domain in full, completed from reference TRBV15 and TRBJ1-1, reads DAMVIQNPRYQVTQFGKPVTLSCSQTLNHNVMYWYQQKSSQAPKLLFHYYDKDFNNEADTPDNFQSRRPNTSFCFLDIRSPGLGDTAMYLCATSRDQDRGIAFFGQGTRLTVV.

The V gene is TRBV7-2, the J gene TRBJ2-7; 9 bases map to TRBD2. V dropped 4 bases and J dropped 3; count of bases not matched to a gene: 7. Germline V gene data show CDR1 as SGHTA and CDR2 as FQGNSA. CDR3 size: 15 residues. CDR3: CASSSLSGGLYEQYF. The CDR3 DNA follows: TGTGCCAGCAGCTCCCTTAGCGGGGGTCTCTACGAGCAGTACTTC.

This rearrangement joins TRBV9 to TRBJ1-5; the match to TRBD1 covers 8 bases. The CDR3 runs to 17 residues. The V and J ends lost 0 bases and 0 bases, in that order; junction bases with no gene match: 5. The V gene's germline CDR1 is SGDLS and CDR2 YYNGEE. The CDR3, as DNA: TGTGCCAGCAGCGTAGTTGGGACAGGAAATAGCAATCAGCCCCAGCATTTT. The encoded protein is CASSVVGTGNSNQPQHF.

The chain combines TRBV30 with TRBJ2-2, with 8 nucleotides matching TRBD2. The V and J ends lost 4 bases and 4 bases, in that order; junction bases with no gene match: 2. Germline CDR1 reads GTSNPN; CDR2 reads SVGIG (reference sequence). The CDR3 runs 13 residues. CDR3 loop: CAWNSGATGELFF. CDR3 nucleotides: TGTGCCTGGAATAGCGGGGCCACCGGGGAGCTGTTTTTT.

The chain recombines TRBV5-4 with TRBJ2-5; weak D call: TRBD1 (5 bases). Trimming left V 0 bases short and J 5 bases short, with 17 bases between. The CDR3 is made up of 16 amino acids. Germline V gene lookup returns CDR1 SGHNT and CDR2 YYREEE (reference sequence). Written as DNA, the CDR3 is TGTGCCAGCAGCTTGGGGCTGGACACGCCTCAGGAGACCCAGTACTTC. As protein: CASSLGLDTPQETQYF.